The T cell receptor (beta chain) described here comes from a study of OX40 agonist ivuxolimab in advanced cancers. Study at large: Patients received ivuxolimab, an intravenous treatment, every 2 weeks at 0.01 to 10 mg/kg. Study outcomes and limitations: Low normalized T-cell clonal expansion was also seen in some nonresponders. Circulating CD4+ and CD8+ T cells showed clonal expansion by week 6 at 0.1 to 3.0 mg/kg.

A word on this clone: Its matching antigen is unknown.

Here immunoSEQ multiplex PCR was the method, and the copy in TCRdb shows in-frame clones only, minus some. This sample has about 79,000 clones, with 92% found just once. The CDR3 totals 14 residues. Per the germline V gene, CDR1 is ENHRY and CDR2 is SYGVKD. Trimming removed 7 bases from V and 1 base from J, with 11 bases in between. This sequence was found in an adult with an advanced solid tumor such as melanoma, head and neck, liver or kidney cancer. The chain carries TRBV10-3 and TRBJ1-3; D is unclear. The sample was CD4+ or CD8+ T cells sorted from blood, taken in a trial of the OX40 agonist ivuxolimab. The CDR3 reads CAITKDGSGNTIYF. CDR3 DNA sequence: TGTGCCATCACCAAGGACGGATCTGGAAACACCATATATTTT.